This TCR beta chain is from a study of a mutant IDH1 vaccine in newly diagnosed glioma (dated by TCRdb to about 2021). Regarding the study in general: Across visits V03 through V10, patients got a total of eight vaccinations, given in weeks 1, 3, 5, 7, 11, 15, 19 and 23. Vaccination was initiated 4-6 weeks after radiotherapy alone, or concurrently with temozolomide cycles in the chemotherapy-containing groups. Of the 25 to 35 patients who were treated, approximately 62% were male and around 38% were female, and the mean age was roughly 40 years. Before enrollment, most patients had been given radiochemotherapy with temozolomide as standard therapy, while the rest had received either radiotherapy alone or temozolomide alone. Six visits were used for peripheral blood collection: V03 (baseline), V05, V07, V10, V12 and V13. For exploratory analyses, fewer than 30 treated patients had longitudinal TCRB deep sequencing done wherever samples were available. The investigation overall reported the following: The authors stated that sample limitations prevented analyses of patient blood samples from being reproduced. Vaccine-induced immune responses across multiple MHC alleles were detected in 90% to 95% of patients. Pseudoprogression seemed to be unrelated to changes in the top peripheral T cell clonotypes found by TCRB sequencing. PBMC samples for TCRB deep sequencing were selected based on availability.

A single count supports this clone. The antigen this receptor binds is unknown. No much larger clone exists at a distance of one base, and base qualities are not known. Taken with the paper, the label for time point translates to: week 5, during vaccination. Each vaccine dose, consisting of 300 ug of a 20-mer mutant IDH1 peptide in Montanide, was administered subcutaneously with topical imiquimod. All donors had newly diagnosed IDH1-mutant astrocytomas of WHO grade 3 or 4 that showed loss of nuclear ATRX. The samples were drawn from NOA16, a multicentre, single-arm, open-label phase I trial in Germany that tested a mutant IDH1 peptide vaccine in humans for the first time. The DNeasy Blood and Tissue Kit was used to extract genomic DNA from EDTA blood for TCRB sequencing. Preparation of the library involved the immunoSEQ multiplex PCR assay. Rearranged TCR beta chain sequences were amplified using the hsTCRB Kit according to the manufacturer's protocol. Sequencing of TCRB libraries was carried out on an Illumina MiSeq. Concerning the study's data processing: The proprietary platform of the kit vendor was used for demultiplexing, trimming and gene mapping. This immuneACCESS table, as held by TCRdb, lists in-frame sequences with V and J called but not all clones. Of the missing ones, under half trace to an unresolved V gene in checked studies; the others have no known cause. V, J and clone size were drawn from that table, and D and trimming were deduced from the DNA. The sample profile shows about 51,000 clones; about three quarters of them were found once. The ten largest account for around 2% of the sample.

The CDR3 has 16 amino acids, counting the end cysteine and phenylalanine. Only the CDR3 region is kept as DNA, spanning 48 bases read in frame from base 1. The CDR1 and CDR2 encoded by the germline V gene are SGHDT and YYEEEE. Trimming removed 1 base from V and 1 base from J; the gene matches leave 8 bases unexplained. The chain is made from TRBV5-6 and TRBJ2-7; the junction holds 7 bases that match TRBD1. This receptor was obtained from a woman between 40 and 55 years old with glioma. Specimen: PBMCs, collected from a glioma patient whose treatment included an IDH1 peptide vaccine. The CDR3 corresponds to CASSLIGQVGSYEQYF. The base sequence is TGTGCCAGCAGCTTGATCGGACAGGTCGGGTCCTACGAGCAGTACTTC.